The present T cell receptor beta chain was sequenced within a study of cytotoxic CD8 clonotypes in ibrutinib-treated CLL. Study observations and caveats: Stable or contracted on treatment, public clonotypes were also uncommon.

Generated by immunoSEQ multiplex PCR, the TCRdb table keeps only in-frame clones and is missing some. The profile shows about 45,000 clones, roughly 76% of them singletons. The CDR3 spans 14 residues. The ends were cut back, 4 bases at V and 5 bases at J, with 12 bases in the middle. CDR1 is SEHNR and CDR2 is FQNEAQ in the germline V gene (reference sequence). For this clone: Its antigen is unknown.

The clonotype was recovered from a human donor with chronic lymphocytic leukemia. The chain joins TRBV7-9 to TRBJ1-5; a weak D match, TRBD1 (6 bases). This specimen consisted of PBMCs, obtained after 12 months of ibrutinib treatment. The CDR3 nucleotides read TGTGCCAGCAGCTCAGCGGGGGCGGATCAGCCCCAGCATTTT. Translating gives CASSSAGADQPQHF.